The entry below describes one T cell receptor beta chain. Its antigen is unknown. This CDR3 is built from 14 residues. Germline assignment: CDR1 SGHDT and CDR2 YYEEEE. V was clipped by 3 bases and J by 1 base; unmatched bases: 3. The data originate from a study of OX40 agonist ivuxolimab in advanced cancers. Study details: Dose-escalation subjects each had hepatocellular carcinoma, melanoma, renal cell or head and neck cancer. Study-level results: What antigens the expanded peripheral T cells recognized was never established.

Baseline, cycle 4 day 1, and cycle 7 day 1 were the blood sampling points. Repertoires were generated with immunoSEQ multiplex PCR, while TCRdb's copy carries only in-frame clones and drops some. Of tens of thousands of clones listed, 89% are singletons. The material sequenced was CD4+ or CD8+ T cells sorted from blood, taken in a trial of the OX40 agonist ivuxolimab. The J gene is TRBJ1-1, the V gene TRBV5-6, with 7 bases that match TRBD1. This clonotype was obtained from an adult with an advanced solid tumor such as melanoma, head and neck, liver or kidney cancer. The CDR3 protein is CASSWGQPNTEAFF. The CDR3 DNA is TGTGCCAGCAGCTGGGGACAGCCGAACACTGAAGCTTTCTTT.